A selection of T cell receptor beta chains follows, all from one sample in a study of blood T cell repertoires in COVID-19. Sequencing used immunoSEQ multiplex PCR; TCRdb keeps in-frame clones, though not all of them. The profile shows about 63,000 clones, 70% to 90% of them singletons. Sequencing was done on a sample of PBMCs or T cells enriched from blood (not recorded which). These receptors all stem from a woman aged 40 to 50 with acute COVID-19. The CDR3 runs from the conserved cysteine through the conserved F or W. D genes are given only for firm matches. Not every row has a clone size; where given, it reads once, few, many or a size class.

V gene	D gene	clone size	J gene	CDR3 DNA	CDR3 protein
TRBV19	NA	NA	TRBJ1-1	TGTGCCAGTAGTATAGAAGTCAGGGAGAACACTGAAGCTTTCTTT	CASSIEVRENTEAFF
TRBV5-6	TRBD1	NA	TRBJ2-1	TGTGCCAGCAGCTTCGGGACAGGGTGGTATGAGCAGTTCTTC	CASSFGTGWYEQFF
TRBV21-1	NA	NA	TRBJ2-1	TGTGCCAGCAGCAAACCTAGCGGGTCGGTCAATGAGCAGTTCTTC	CASSKPSGSVNEQFF
TRBV7-6	TRBD1	NA	TRBJ2-7	TGTGCCAGCAACACCCGCGGACAGGGGGACTACGAGCAGTACTTC	CASNTRGQGDYEQYF
TRBV5-1	TRBD2	NA	TRBJ2-5	TGCGCCAGCAGAGAGGGAGCGGGAGAGGTAGAGACCCAGTACTTC	CASREGAGEVETQYF
TRBV6-5	TRBD2	NA	TRBJ2-5	TGTGCCAGCAGTTACTCAGGACTAGCGAGGGGGGAGACCCAGTACTTC	CASSYSGLARGETQYF
TRBV2	NA	NA	TRBJ1-4	TGTGCCACCTTTGGGGATCGGGGAGAAAAACTGTTTTTT	CATFGDRGEKLFF
TRBV6-4	NA	NA	TRBJ1-1	TGTGCCAGCAGTGAGACAGCGAACACTGAAGCTTTCTTT	CASSETANTEAFF
TRBV5-4	TRBD1	NA	TRBJ2-2	TGTGCCGCCCGGGACAGGGGATTGTCCGGGGAGCTGTTTTTT	CAARDRGLSGELFF
TRBV12-3/TRBV12-4	NA	NA	TRBJ1-1	TGTGCCAGCAGTTTATCCTGGAACACTGAAGCTTTCTTT	CASSLSWNTEAFF
TRBV19	TRBD2	few	TRBJ2-1	TGTGCCAGTAGTATTCTCCGGGAGGGCCAGTTTGGGTCCTACAATGAGCAGTTCTTC	CASSILREGQFGSYNEQFF
TRBV13	TRBD1	NA	TRBJ2-1	TGTGCCAGCAGCTTAGCCCTAACCCGGACAGGTCTTGAGCAGTTCTTC	CASSLALTRTGLEQFF
TRBV27	TRBD1	NA	TRBJ1-6	TGTGCCAGCAGCCAGGGGGTTAATTCACCCCTCCACTTT	CASSQGVNSPLHF
TRBV29-1	TRBD1	NA	TRBJ1-4	TGCAGCGTGCCGACAGGGATGAATGAAAAACTGTTTTTT	CSVPTGMNEKLFF
TRBV7-9	NA	NA	TRBJ2-6	TGTGCCAGCAGCTTAGGGCTCAACTCTGGGGCCAACGTCCTGACTTTC	CASSLGLNSGANVLTF
TRBV7-2	TRBD2	NA	TRBJ2-3	TGTGCCAGCAGCGGAGCGGGGGGGCAGGATACGCAGTATTTT	CASSGAGGQDTQYF
TRBV28	TRBD2	NA	TRBJ2-1	TGTGCCAGCAGTCGAGGACTAGCGGGAGCTATTGAGCAGTTCTTC	CASSRGLAGAIEQFF
TRBV4-1	TRBD1	NA	TRBJ1-2	TGCGCCAGCAGCCAAGATGGACAGGGGCTCCAGTGGGGGGCTTTCTATGGCTACACCTTC	CASSQDGQGLQWGAFYGYTF
TRBV5-1	TRBD2	NA	TRBJ2-3	TGCGCCAGCAGCTTGACGCGGGAGCCCACAGATACGCAGTATTTT	CASSLTREPTDTQYF
TRBV19	NA	few	TRBJ1-5	TGTGCCAGTAGTATGGGGCTTATGAACAATCAGCCCCAGCATTTT	CASSMGLMNNQPQHF
TRBV6-6	TRBD2	NA	TRBJ2-5	TGTGCCAGCAGGCCGCCCATAGCGGGAGGGGAGACCCAGTACTTC	CASRPPIAGGETQYF
TRBV14	TRBD2	NA	TRBJ2-5	TGTGCCAGCAGCCAAATAGCGGGGGGGCTGTACCAAGAGACCCAGTACTTC	CASSQIAGGLYQETQYF
TRBV10-2	NA	few	TRBJ2-7	TGCGCCAGCAGTGAGGAGGTAGAGCAGTACTTC	CASSEEVEQYF
TRBV6-5	NA	NA	TRBJ2-6	TGTGCCAGCACCCGCCGAGGGTACGGGGCCAACGTCCTGACTTTC	CASTRRGYGANVLTF
TRBV10-2	NA	NA	TRBJ1-6	TGCGCCAGCACCACAGGAGATTCACCCCTCCACTTT	CASTTGDSPLHF
TRBV12-3/TRBV12-4	TRBD1	NA	TRBJ1-2	TGTGCCAGCAGGAAAACCGGGACAGGGTTCTACACCTTC	CASRKTGTGFYTF
TRBV6-5	TRBD1	NA	TRBJ2-2	TGTGCCAGCAGTTACTCAGGGGACAGGGCCACCGGGGAGCTGTTTTTT	CASSYSGDRATGELFF
TRBV5-8	NA	NA	TRBJ1-2	TGTGCCAGCAGATCGACGGGGAGAACCTATGGCTACACCTTC	CASRSTGRTYGYTF
TRBV7-2	NA	NA	TRBJ2-5	TGTGCCAGCAGCTCACAGGGCTTCGAGACGGAGACCCAGTACTTC	CASSSQGFETETQYF
TRBV6-5	NA	NA	TRBJ1-1	TGTGCCAGCAGTCCCGGACGGGGATACACTGAAGCTTTCTTT	CASSPGRGYTEAFF
TRBV7-2	NA	NA	TRBJ1-5	TGTGCCAGCAGCGTTCGGGTTGGACAGCCCCAGCATTTT	CASSVRVGQPQHF
TRBV19	TRBD1	NA	TRBJ1-5	TGTGCCAGTAGTCGGACAGGGGACGGTCAGCCCCAGCATTTT	CASSRTGDGQPQHF
TRBV29-1	NA	NA	TRBJ2-1	TGCAGCATTTTGTTTGTCGGAGGTCAACTAAATGAGCAGTTCTTC	CSILFVGGQLNEQFF
TRBV4-2	TRBD2	NA	TRBJ2-1	TGTGCCAGCAGCCAAGAGACTAGCGGGGGGCATGAGCAGTTCTTC	CASSQETSGGHEQFF
TRBV5-1	NA	NA	TRBJ2-5	TGCGCCAGCAGCTTGATTCAGGGGCGAGAGACCCAGTACTTC	CASSLIQGRETQYF
TRBV19	NA	NA	TRBJ2-3	TGTGCCAGTAGTATAGTTGCCCGTGGCACCGGCACAGATACGCAGTATTTT	CASSIVARGTGTDTQYF
TRBV6-5	NA	NA	TRBJ2-3	TGTGCCAGCAGCCAGGTTAAGGGGGATACGCAGTATTTT	CASSQVKGDTQYF
TRBV29-1	TRBD1	NA	TRBJ2-3	TGCAGCGTTGAAGACGTCAGGGGGTCAGATACGCAGTATTTT	CSVEDVRGSDTQYF
TRBV24-1	TRBD2	NA	TRBJ2-3	TGTGCCACCAGTGAAACGGGAGGCATGGATACGCAGTATTTT	CATSETGGMDTQYF
TRBV28	TRBD2	NA	TRBJ2-1	TGTGCCAGCAGTTTACCCAAGCGGGGGGGGAGTGTTGAGCAGTTCTTC	CASSLPKRGGSVEQFF
TRBV27	NA	NA	TRBJ1-6	TGTGCCAGCAGTTTATCGGAGAATTCACCCCTCCACTTT	CASSLSENSPLHF
TRBV28	TRBD2	NA	TRBJ2-7	TGTGCCAGCAGTTCCTTGGGACTAGTCGAGCAGTACTTC	CASSSLGLVEQYF
TRBV11-1	NA	NA	TRBJ1-1	TGTGCCAGCAGCCCGGGTCTGAGGACTGAAGCTTTCTTT	CASSPGLRTEAFF
TRBV10-3	NA	NA	TRBJ2-3	TGTGCCATCAGGGTTCTAGGAGATACGCAGTATTTT	CAIRVLGDTQYF
TRBV12-3/TRBV12-4	NA	NA	TRBJ2-7	TGTGCCAGCAGTTTGGGGGCCAGCTACGAGCAGTACTTC	CASSLGASYEQYF
TRBV6-6	TRBD1	NA	TRBJ1-4	TGTGCCAGCAGTCAACCTTTGGGACAGACAAATGAAAAACTGTTTTTT	CASSQPLGQTNEKLFF
TRBV6-1	NA	NA	TRBJ2-3	TGTGCCAGCAGTGAAGCGCTTCGAGGCGGGGTCGCCACAGATACGCAGTATTTT	CASSEALRGGVATDTQYF
TRBV5-4	NA	NA	TRBJ1-2	TGTGCCAGCAGCCGCTTGCAACAACACCTTTACTATGGCTACACCTTC	CASSRLQQHLYYGYTF